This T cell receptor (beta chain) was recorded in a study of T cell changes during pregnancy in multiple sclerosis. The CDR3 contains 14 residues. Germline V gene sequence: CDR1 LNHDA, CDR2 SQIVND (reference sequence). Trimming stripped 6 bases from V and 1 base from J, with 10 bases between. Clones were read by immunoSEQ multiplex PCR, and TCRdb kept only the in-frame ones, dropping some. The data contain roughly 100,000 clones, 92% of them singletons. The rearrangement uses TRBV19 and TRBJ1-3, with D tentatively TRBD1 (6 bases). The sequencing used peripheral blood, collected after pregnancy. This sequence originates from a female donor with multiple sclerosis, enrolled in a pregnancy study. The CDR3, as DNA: TGTGCCAGTAGCCCCGACAGGTCTGGAAACACCATATATTTT. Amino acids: CASSPDRSGNTIYF.